This TCR beta chain stems from a study of post-analysis software for immune sequencing data. Study-level findings and limits: Under F measure analysis, samples from one preparation batch co-clustered strongly. Included in a set of roughly five TRBV segments more frequent in patients than controls were TRBV5-6, TRBV5-1 and TRBV20-1. Significantly lower normalized Chao1 diversity was seen in multiple sclerosis patients than in controls.

This clonotype was counted a few times. Antigen: not known. Libraries were made from TCR beta cDNA, and they carried unique molecular identifiers. TCRdb re-called the PCR reads through MiXCR, storing one row per CDR3 protein. The sample lists about 680,000 distinct CDR3 sequences, roughly three fifths seen once, with about 11% in the top ten. Germline V gene data show CDR1 as SNHLY and CDR2 as FYNNEI. V dropped 5 bases and J dropped 5 bases, with 15 bases sitting between them. The CDR3 is made up of 14 amino acids. The rearrangement links TRBV2 to TRBJ2-5; D unclear. The sample was blood. This sequence was found in a girl between 2 and 10 years old with multiple sclerosis. The CDR3: CASSPVGSPETQYF. CDR3 nucleotide sequence: TGTGCCAGCAGTCCCGTTGGTAGCCCGGAGACCCAGTACTTC.